The rows below give T cell receptor beta chains drawn from one sample of a study of T cells after yellow fever vaccination. Via MiXCR, TCRdb re-called the 5' RACE reads, giving one row per CDR3 protein. The data contain around 49,000 distinct CDR3 sequences, roughly 7.1% of them singletons. The sample was CD8+ T cells not binding an NS4B(214-222) dextramer, sorted from PBMCs, taken 45 days after the yellow fever booster vaccination. The receptors here all came from a man aged 25 to 40 who received the YFV17D yellow fever vaccine. CDR3s include the opening cysteine and the closing phenylalanine or tryptophan. D genes are given only for firm matches. Size tells how often a clone was seen (once, few, many) or the class of an expanded clone, and some rows leave it out.

TRBJ2-2,many,NA,TRBV11-2,CASSRAGRELFF,TGTGCCAGCAGCCGAGCGGGCCGGGAGCTGTTTTTT
TRBJ2-3,many,NA,TRBV5-5,CASSTDTQYF,TGTGCCAGCAGCACAGATACGCAGTATTTT
TRBJ2-7,NA,NA,TRBV4-3,CASSQGTGAGYEQYF,TGCGCCAGCAGCCAAGGAACGGGGGCAGGCTACGAGCAGTACTTC
TRBJ2-1,many,TRBD2,TRBV14,CASSQTSVGQFF,TGTGCCAGCAGCCAAACTAGCGTGGGGCAGTTCTTC
TRBJ2-1,many,TRBD1,TRBV6-5,CASRTDRATQGGNEQFF,TGTGCCAGCAGGACCGACAGGGCCACTCAAGGGGGCAATGAGCAGTTCTTC
TRBJ1-2,many,TRBD1,TRBV3-1,CASSQDQGAIDYGYTF,TGTGCCAGCAGCCAAGACCAGGGGGCGATAGACTATGGCTACACCTTC
TRBJ1-1,many,NA,TRBV7-9,CASSLTPEEAFF,TGTGCCAGCAGCTTAACGCCGGAAGAAGCTTTCTTT
TRBJ2-1,many,TRBD1,TRBV29-1,CSVPSGGNEQFF,TGCAGCGTACCCTCAGGGGGAAATGAGCAGTTCTTC
TRBJ2-1,many,TRBD2,TRBV11-2,CASSSGTTYNEQFF,TGTGCCAGCAGCTCCGGGACTACCTACAATGAGCAGTTCTTC
TRBJ2-3,few,NA,TRBV28,CASIGQNTDTQYF,TGTGCCAGCATCGGACAGAACACAGATACGCAGTATTTT
TRBJ2-7,NA,NA,TRBV10-1,CASSSTLSYEQYF,TGCGCCAGCAGTTCAACTCTCTCCTACGAGCAGTACTTC
TRBJ2-1,many,TRBD1,TRBV6-1,CASSEGDRGYNEQFF,TGTGCCAGCAGCGAAGGGGACAGAGGCTACAATGAGCAGTTCTTC
TRBJ2-6,many,NA,TRBV19,CASSIQTGRRFWANVLTF,TGTGCCAGTAGTATACAGACGGGGAGGAGGTTCTGGGCCAACGTCCTGACTTTC
TRBJ2-1,many,NA,TRBV12-3/TRBV12-4,CASSLPGRTNEQFF,TGTGCCAGCAGTCTTCCAGGGCGGACCAATGAGCAGTTCTTC
TRBJ2-6,NA,NA,TRBV6-5,CASSYRPHVGAGANVLTF,TGTGCCAGCAGTTACCGACCCCACGTGGGTGCTGGGGCCAACGTCCTGACTTTC
TRBJ2-6,many,NA,TRBV7-3,CASSFYPSGANVLTF,TGTGCCAGCAGCTTTTACCCGTCTGGGGCCAACGTCCTGACTTTC
TRBJ2-3,many,NA,TRBV7-2,CASSLAYSGSSTDTQYF,TGTGCCAGCAGCTTAGCTTATAGCGGTTCTAGCACAGATACGCAGTATTTT
TRBJ2-1,many,TRBD2,TRBV28,CASSLRGAGGFSDEQFF,TGTGCCAGCAGTCTCCGAGGAGCGGGAGGATTTAGCGATGAGCAGTTCTTC
TRBJ2-7,few,TRBD2,TRBV7-3,CASSSRTSGYEQYF,TGTGCCAGCAGCTCCCGGACTAGCGGCTACGAGCAGTACTTC
TRBJ1-1,many,TRBD1,TRBV7-9,CATRQGSTEAFF,TGTGCCACCCGACAGGGTTCGACTGAAGCTTTCTTT
TRBJ2-7,many,NA,TRBV28,CASSFQKIYEQYF,TGTGCCAGCAGTTTCCAAAAGATCTACGAGCAGTACTTC
TRBJ2-3,many,TRBD2,TRBV15,CATSRRTSGSPDTQYF,TGTGCCACCAGCAGGAGGACTAGCGGGAGTCCGGATACGCAGTATTTT
TRBJ2-7,many,NA,TRBV27,CASSRLETIYEQYF,TGTGCCAGCAGCCGGCTCGAAACAATATACGAGCAGTACTTC
TRBJ2-1,NA,NA,TRBV20-1,CSASGAWSDEQFF,TGCAGTGCTAGCGGGGCCTGGTCGGATGAGCAGTTCTTC
TRBJ2-7,many,TRBD2,TRBV6-2/TRBV6-3,CASSDGGLAGGEEDF,TGTGCCAGCAGTGATGGGGGACTAGCGGGAGGAGAGGAGGACTTC
TRBJ2-3,many,TRBD1,TRBV11-2,CASSFGTGGTDTQYF,TGTGCCAGCAGCTTCGGGACAGGGGGCACAGATACGCAGTATTTT
TRBJ2-1,many,NA,TRBV20-1,CSASWGGPYNEQFF,TGCAGTGCTAGTTGGGGAGGTCCCTACAATGAGCAGTTCTTC
TRBJ2-7,few,NA,TRBV23-1,CASSHPGTFSMWYF,TGCGCCAGCAGTCATCCCGGGACCTTCTCAATGTGGTACTTC
TRBJ2-7,many,TRBD1,TRBV12-3/TRBV12-4,CASSAGGREQYF,TGTGCCAGCAGCGCAGGGGGAAGGGAGCAGTACTTC
TRBJ2-1,many,TRBD1,TRBV9,CASSPDRVTYNEQFF,TGTGCCAGCAGCCCGGACAGGGTGACCTACAATGAGCAGTTCTTC
TRBJ2-7,many,NA,TRBV27,CASSLTGAYEQYF,TGTGCCAGCAGTTTAACAGGCGCCTACGAGCAGTACTTC
TRBJ2-1,many,TRBD2,TRBV10-3,CAISEPLAGSYNEQFF,TGTGCCATCAGTGAACCATTAGCGGGAAGCTACAATGAGCAGTTCTTC
TRBJ1-1,few,NA,TRBV20-1,CSATKGENTEAFF,TGCAGTGCCACCAAGGGGGAGAACACTGAAGCTTTCTTT
TRBJ2-1,many,TRBD2,TRBV27,CASSLSTGGYNEQFF,TGTGCCAGCAGTTTATCGACGGGGGGATACAATGAGCAGTTCTTC